This T cell receptor (beta chain) originates from a study of shared clonotypes between healthy human individuals. Between the trimmed V and J ends, which lost 2 bases and 0 bases, there was a span of 11 bases. The V gene's germline CDR1 is KGHSH and CDR2 LQKENI. The CDR3 covers 15 residues. Comment on this clone: Antigen specificity is unknown.

The method was immunoSEQ multiplex PCR; TCRdb's version includes in-frame clones alone and lacks a portion of them. Of about 2.4 million clones listed, around 90% were seen once; the top ten hold roughly 0.14%. Study-level findings and limits: A handful of donors shared approximately 5% of their naive CD4 clonotypes.

The sample taken for sequencing was naive CD4+ T cells sorted from blood. As for subset: CD45RA+ positively selected. The V and J genes are TRBV18 and TRBJ2-7, with no clear D. This clonotype was sampled from a man between 18 and 29 years old in good health. The chain's CDR3 is CASSPETLPSYEQYF. DNA for the CDR3: TGTGCCAGCTCACCAGAGACACTCCCCTCCTACGAGCAGTACTTC. The variable domain in full, with the rest retrieved from reference TRBV18 and TRBJ2-7, is NAGVMQNPRHLVRRRGQEARLRCSPMKGHSHVYWYRQLPEEGLKFMVYLQKENIIDESGMPKERFSAEFPKEGPSILRIQQVVRGDSAAYFCASSPETLPSYEQYFGPGTRLTVT.